A selection of T cell receptor beta chains follows, all from one sample in a study of blood T cell repertoires in COVID-19. TCRdb keeps only in-frame clones here, not all; method: immunoSEQ multiplex PCR. This sample has tens of thousands of clones, with about 81% found just once. Material: peripheral blood. These receptors were collected from a man of 80 years or more with acute or convalescent COVID-19. Each CDR3 is given with its conserved first and last residue. A D gene is named only where the DNA matches it firmly. Size tells how often a clone was seen (once, few, many) or the class of an expanded clone, and some rows leave it out.

J,V,size,D,DNA,CDR3
TRBJ2-3,TRBV27,-,-,TGTGCCAGCAGCTATCCAGATACGCAGTATTTT,CASSYPDTQYF
TRBJ2-5,TRBV7-9,-,TRBD1,TGTGCCAGCAGCAGGCCAGGGGGTGGAGTAAAGACCCAGTACTTC,CASSRPGGGVKTQYF
TRBJ2-1,TRBV7-2,-,-,TGTGCCAGCAGCCGGCCAAGCGGCAGAGACAATGAGCAGTTCTTC,CASSRPSGRDNEQFF
TRBJ1-1,TRBV27,-,-,TGTGCCAGCAGTTTAGCGGGGGCCCATCGCAACACTGAAGCTTTCTTT,CASSLAGAHRNTEAFF
TRBJ1-2,TRBV7-9,-,TRBD1,TGTGCCAGCAGCTTATTTGGAGGGGGACAGGACTATGGCTACACCTTC,CASSLFGGGQDYGYTF
TRBJ2-3,TRBV7-2,-,-,TGTGCCAGCAGCCGGACAGATACGCAGTATTTT,CASSRTDTQYF
TRBJ1-1,TRBV10-1,-,-,TGCGCCAGCAGTGAATCAGTCTTAAACACTGAAGCTTTCTTT,CASSESVLNTEAFF
TRBJ2-7,TRBV4-3,-,-,TGCGCCAGCAGCCAAGATGTATCGGAGAGGTGGTGGGAGCAGTACTTC,CASSQDVSERWWEQYF
TRBJ1-2,TRBV5-6,once,TRBD1,TGTGCCAGCAGCTTGGGACAGGGTGGCTACACCTTC,CASSLGQGGYTF
TRBJ2-7,TRBV2,few,TRBD2,TGTGCCAGCAGTCTAGCGGGAATCTACGAGCAGTACTTC,CASSLAGIYEQYF
TRBJ1-2,TRBV28,once,TRBD1,TGTGCCAGCACGGCGGGACAGGGTTATGGCTACACCTTC,CASTAGQGYGYTF
TRBJ1-1,TRBV18,-,-,TGTGCCAGCTCAGCGGGAAGAGGGGACACTGAAGCTTTCTTT,CASSAGRGDTEAFF
TRBJ1-4,TRBV5-1,-,TRBD1,TGCGCCAGCAGCTCACAGGGGGGTAATGAAAAACTGTTTTTT,CASSSQGGNEKLFF
TRBJ2-1,TRBV5-6,-,TRBD2,TGTGCCAGCAGCTTGGCCGGGGCTAGCGGGAGCTCCTACAATGAGCAGTTCTTC,CASSLAGASGSSYNEQFF
TRBJ2-3,TRBV4-3,-,TRBD2,TGCGCCAGCAGCCAAGATCGCGGGAGAGGGTCAGATACGCAGTATTTT,CASSQDRGRGSDTQYF
TRBJ1-5,TRBV5-5,-,TRBD1,TGTGCCAGCAGCTTGGTTGACAGGGTGGAGGATCAGCCCCAGCATTTT,CASSLVDRVEDQPQHF
TRBJ2-1,TRBV29-1,-,TRBD2,TGCAGCGTTGATCGGAGCGGGAGTGGGAATGAGCAGTTCTTC,CSVDRSGSGNEQFF
TRBJ2-7,TRBV6-2/TRBV6-3,once,-,TGTGCCAGCAGTTACTCCGGTGAGCAGTACTTC,CASSYSGEQYF
TRBJ2-3,TRBV7-2,-,TRBD2,TGTGCCAGCAGCGCAACCGGGACTACCGGCTCTACGCAGTATTTT,CASSATGTTGSTQYF
TRBJ2-1,TRBV7-3,-,-,TGTGCCAGCAGCCCAGCTAGCTACAATGAGCAGTTCTTC,CASSPASYNEQFF
TRBJ2-1,TRBV21-1,once,-,TGTGCCAGCAGCAAATTCGTCACTAGCGGGATATGGGACTACAATGAGCAGTTCTTC,CASSKFVTSGIWDYNEQFF
TRBJ1-2,TRBV2,-,-,TGTGCCAGCAGTGGATCGTCGGTACGCTATGGCTACACCTTC,CASSGSSVRYGYTF
TRBJ2-7,TRBV19,-,TRBD2,TGTGCCAGTAGTACGGGACTAGCGGGAGAGGACGAGCAGTACTTC,CASSTGLAGEDEQYF
TRBJ1-5,TRBV6-5,few,TRBD1,TGTGCCAGCAGTCCACAGGGGATTCAGCCCCAGCATTTT,CASSPQGIQPQHF
TRBJ2-4,TRBV28,-,TRBD1,TGTGCCAGCAGTCCCCCCGTCGGCAGGGGGCTTAACATTCAGTACTTC,CASSPPVGRGLNIQYF
TRBJ2-2,TRBV2,-,TRBD2,TGTGCCAGTAGCGGGGGAAACACCGGGGAGCTGTTTTTT,CASSGGNTGELFF
TRBJ2-5,TRBV7-9,-,-,TGTGCCAGCAGCGCCCGGATTCTTAGGGGGGAGACCCAGTACTTC,CASSARILRGETQYF
TRBJ2-1,TRBV7-9,-,TRBD1,TGTGCCAGCAGCGCGGGACAGGTGGCCAGCAATGAGCAGTTCTTC,CASSAGQVASNEQFF
TRBJ2-3,TRBV5-4,-,TRBD2,TGTGCCAGCAGCTTACTAGCGGGAACAGATACGCAGTATTTT,CASSLLAGTDTQYF
TRBJ2-7,TRBV3-1/TRBV3-2,-,TRBD2,TGTGCCAGCAGCCAAGGGCTAGCGGGAGACTACGAGCAGTACTTC,CASSQGLAGDYEQYF
TRBJ2-3,TRBV5-6,-,TRBD2,TGTGCCAGCAGCTTCTGGACTAGCGGATTCACAGATACGCAGTATTTT,CASSFWTSGFTDTQYF
TRBJ2-7,TRBV27,-,-,TGTGCCAGCAGGCCGGGAGAATCTTACGAGCAGTACTTC,CASRPGESYEQYF
TRBJ2-1,TRBV7-3,-,TRBD2,TGTGCCAGCAGCCCTAGCGGGCCATACAATGAGCAGTTCTTC,CASSPSGPYNEQFF
TRBJ1-5,TRBV28,-,-,TGTGCCAGCACTACCTCGGGGGGGCCCCAGCATTTT,CASTTSGGPQHF
TRBJ2-1,TRBV6-2/TRBV6-3,once,TRBD1,TGTGCCAGCAGCCGGGACAGGGTATACAATGAGCAGTTCTTC,CASSRDRVYNEQFF
TRBJ1-5,TRBV14,-,-,TGTGCCAGCAGCCACTCCGGGGAGCCCCAGCATTTT,CASSHSGEPQHF
TRBJ2-1,TRBV5-1,-,TRBD2,TGCGCCAGCAGCCTCGGACTAGCGGGGGACAATGAGCAGTTCTTC,CASSLGLAGDNEQFF
TRBJ2-1,TRBV4-3,once,TRBD1,TGCGCCAGCAGCCAAAAACCAACAGGGGGACAGTACAATGAGCAGTTCTTC,CASSQKPTGGQYNEQFF
TRBJ2-7,TRBV25-1,-,-,TGTGCCAGCAGTGAAGGGCTGGATTACGAGCAGTACTTC,CASSEGLDYEQYF
TRBJ1-4,TRBV7-6,few,TRBD1,TGTGCCAGCAGCTCCCGACCGGGGACAGGGACCGAAAAACTGTTTTTT,CASSSRPGTGTEKLFF
TRBJ2-1,TRBV2,-,-,TGTGCCAGCAGTGAACGGCTAGCTTTTGGTGAGCAGTTCTTC,CASSERLAFGEQFF
TRBJ2-1,TRBV4-2,few,TRBD2,TGTGCCAGCAGCCAAGAACCTAGCGGGGGTTTCTCTACCTACAATGAGCAGTTCTTC,CASSQEPSGGFSTYNEQFF
TRBJ2-2,TRBV28,-,TRBD2,TGTGCCAGCAGTTTTGAGTCGCGGGAGGTAAGTTTGCTCGCCGGGGAGCTGTTTTTT,CASSFESREVSLLAGELFF
TRBJ2-1,TRBV5-6,-,TRBD2,TGTGCCAGCAGCTCCGGACGGGGGGTTAGTCCCTACAATGAGCAGTTCTTC,CASSSGRGVSPYNEQFF
TRBJ1-5,TRBV27,-,TRBD1,TGTGCCAGCAGCTCCCCCGACAGGGTGAGGCGCAATCAGCCCCAGCATTTT,CASSSPDRVRRNQPQHF
TRBJ1-2,TRBV5-6,once,-,TGTGCCAGCAGCTTGGGAGGGAGGAATGGCTACACCTTC,CASSLGGRNGYTF
TRBJ2-1,TRBV7-2,-,-,TGTGCCAGCAGCTTCATAAGACGGGATGAGCAGTTCTTC,CASSFIRRDEQFF
TRBJ2-5,TRBV6-5,-,-,TGTGCCAGCATCACCGGGACTCAGGTTACCCAGTACTTC,CASITGTQVTQYF
TRBJ2-3,TRBV13,few,-,TGTGCCAGCACTAAGTCGAGCCCTTATACGCAGTATTTT,CASTKSSPYTQYF
TRBJ1-1,TRBV2,-,-,TGTGCCAGCAGGATACAGGGGAACACTGAAGCTTTCTTT,CASRIQGNTEAFF
TRBJ2-5,TRBV30,-,-,TGTGCCTGGAGCTCTTGGGCCAAGGGGGAAGAGACCCAGTACTTC,CAWSSWAKGEETQYF
TRBJ1-3,TRBV18,-,-,TGTGCCAGCTCACCACTAGGAGGAATCTCTGGAAACACCATATATTTT,CASSPLGGISGNTIYF
TRBJ2-1,TRBV28,-,-,TGTGCCAGCAGTTCTACCCACCTGCGGGTGATCTACAATGAGCAGTTCTTC,CASSSTHLRVIYNEQFF
TRBJ1-5,TRBV7-2,few,-,TGTGCCAGCAGCTGGGGGGGCGATTCCCAGCCCCAGCATTTT,CASSWGGDSQPQHF
TRBJ2-7,TRBV7-9,-,-,TGTGCCAGCAGCCCAGATCGACTCGAGACAGGATTCTACGAGCAGTACTTC,CASSPDRLETGFYEQYF
TRBJ1-6,TRBV6-5,-,-,TGTGCCAGCAGCAAGACGGGGGGCTCAAGTTCACCCCTCCACTTT,CASSKTGGSSSPLHF
TRBJ1-1,TRBV6-5,-,TRBD1,TGTGCCAGCATCCACAGGGGCGGGACTGAAGCTTTCTTT,CASIHRGGTEAFF